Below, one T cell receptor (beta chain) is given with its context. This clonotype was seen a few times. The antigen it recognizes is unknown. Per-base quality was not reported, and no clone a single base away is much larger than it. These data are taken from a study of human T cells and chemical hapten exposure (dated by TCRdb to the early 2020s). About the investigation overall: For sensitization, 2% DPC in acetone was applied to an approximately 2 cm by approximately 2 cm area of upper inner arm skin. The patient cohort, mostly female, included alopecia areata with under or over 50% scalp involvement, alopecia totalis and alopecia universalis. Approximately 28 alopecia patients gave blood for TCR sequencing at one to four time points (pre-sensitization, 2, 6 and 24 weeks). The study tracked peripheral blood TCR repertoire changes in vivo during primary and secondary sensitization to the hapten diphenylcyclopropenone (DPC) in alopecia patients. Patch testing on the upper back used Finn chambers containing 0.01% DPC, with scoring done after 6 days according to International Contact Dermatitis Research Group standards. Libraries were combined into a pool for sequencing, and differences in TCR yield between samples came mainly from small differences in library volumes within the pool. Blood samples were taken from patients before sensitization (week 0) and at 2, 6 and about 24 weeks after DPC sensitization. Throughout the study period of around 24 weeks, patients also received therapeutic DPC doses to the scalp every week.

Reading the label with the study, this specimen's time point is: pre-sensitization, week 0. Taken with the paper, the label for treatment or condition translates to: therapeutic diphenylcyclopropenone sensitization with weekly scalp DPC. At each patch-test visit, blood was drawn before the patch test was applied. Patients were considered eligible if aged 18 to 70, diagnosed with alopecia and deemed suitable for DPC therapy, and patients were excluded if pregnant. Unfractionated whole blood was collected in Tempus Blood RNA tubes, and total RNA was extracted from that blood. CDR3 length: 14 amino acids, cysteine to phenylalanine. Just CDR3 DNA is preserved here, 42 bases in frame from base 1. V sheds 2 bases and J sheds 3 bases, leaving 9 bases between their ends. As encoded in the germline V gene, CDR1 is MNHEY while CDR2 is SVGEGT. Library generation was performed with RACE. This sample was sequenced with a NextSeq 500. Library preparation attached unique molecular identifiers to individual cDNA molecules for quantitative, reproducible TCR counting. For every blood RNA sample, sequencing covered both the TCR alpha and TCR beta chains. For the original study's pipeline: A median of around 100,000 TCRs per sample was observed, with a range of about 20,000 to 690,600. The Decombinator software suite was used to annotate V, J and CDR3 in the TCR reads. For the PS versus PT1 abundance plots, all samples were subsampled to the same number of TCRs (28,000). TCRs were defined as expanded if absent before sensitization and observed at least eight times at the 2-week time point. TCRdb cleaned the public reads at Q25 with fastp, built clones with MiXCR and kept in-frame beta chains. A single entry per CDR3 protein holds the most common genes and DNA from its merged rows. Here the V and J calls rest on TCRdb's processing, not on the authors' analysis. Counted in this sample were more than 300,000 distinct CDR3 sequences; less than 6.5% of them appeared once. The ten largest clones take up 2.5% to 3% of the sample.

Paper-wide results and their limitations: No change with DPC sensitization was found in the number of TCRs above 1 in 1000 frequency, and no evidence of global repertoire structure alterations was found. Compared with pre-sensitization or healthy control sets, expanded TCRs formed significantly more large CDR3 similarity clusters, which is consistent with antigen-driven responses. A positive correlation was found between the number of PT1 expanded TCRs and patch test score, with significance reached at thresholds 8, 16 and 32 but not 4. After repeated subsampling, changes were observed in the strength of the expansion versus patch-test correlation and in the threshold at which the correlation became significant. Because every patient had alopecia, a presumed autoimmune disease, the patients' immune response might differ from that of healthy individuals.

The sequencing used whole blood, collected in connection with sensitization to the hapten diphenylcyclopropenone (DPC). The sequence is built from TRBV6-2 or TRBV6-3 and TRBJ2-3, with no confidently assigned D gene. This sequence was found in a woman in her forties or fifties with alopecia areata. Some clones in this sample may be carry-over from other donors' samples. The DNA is TGTGCCAGCAGTTACCCAGTTTCTACAGATACGCAGTATTTT. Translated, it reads CASSYPVSTDTQYF.